This T cell receptor beta chain was sequenced in a study of T cells in Graves' hyperthyroidism and ophthalmopathy (dated by TCRdb to between 2018 and 2020). For the study in its entirety: Peripheral blood was sampled at the time of initial diagnosis, prior to any treatment. TCR V-J signatures able to tell the groups apart were searched for in a discovery cohort of about a hundred patients, of whom 43 had Graves' ophthalmopathy and about 60 had stable Graves' hyperthyroidism. Prospective prediction of ophthalmopathy was tested in an independent validation cohort of approximately 19 hyperthyroidism patients and some 17 patients who later progressed to ophthalmopathy. The approximately 90 discovery patients were divided at random into training and test sets in a 7:3 ratio. In addition, the study compared T-cell repertoires in thyroid tissue and in blood from a handful of Graves' hyperthyroidism patients. After sampling, hyperthyroidism patients received methimazole starting at 30 mg daily, and ophthalmopathy patients received high-dose intravenous methylprednisolone. The paper describes TCR Vbeta CDR3 sequencing of about 140 peripheral blood samples, made up of 43 ophthalmopathy patients, 70 to 75 hyperthyroidism patients and around 17 progressor patients.

Moderately to severely active disease, a Clinical Activity Score of at least 3, a NOSPECS grade of at least 4, and a duration under 3 months were present in ophthalmopathy patients. Exclusion was applied to patients with uncontrolled infections, other autoimmune diseases, pregnancy or lactation. Diagnoses were based on clinical symptoms, serum thyroxine and TRAb, thyroid ultrasound and orbital computed tomography. Ficoll-Paque density gradient centrifugation was used to isolate PBMCs from 8 to 10 ml of fresh peripheral blood. Trizol reagent was used to extract total RNA, and RNA quality was then checked on an Agilent 2100 Bioanalyzer. What the authors observed across the whole study: Sample size was not statistically predetermined, and blinding of investigators to group allocation was not performed. In validation, the model predicted progression to ophthalmopathy a median of about 6.8 months before onset, with over 60% sensitivity and about 75% specificity. Most expanded thyroid clonotypes (frequency above 0.001) were also detected in blood, a finding suggesting that blood repertoires may reflect thyroid immune responses. In cross-validation, a model built on a 13 V-J signature told ophthalmopathy apart from stable hyperthyroidism with less than 90% sensitivity and about 81% specificity, and in testing the same model reached 80%/75%.

V and J lose 5 bases and 1 base, and a span of 15 bases separates them. Spanning cysteine to phenylalanine, the CDR3 consists of 16 amino acids. The retained sequence is limited to the CDR3, 48 bases, with the frame set at the first base. CDR1 and CDR2, looked up from the germline V gene, are MDHEN and SYDVKM. This clonotype was detected a few times. What antigen it recognizes has not been identified. No quality values exist for individual bases; no much larger clone is one base distant. The TCR beta CDR3 regions were amplified from the RNA transcripts. For the first round of RT-PCR on the TCR CDR3, the HTBI primer set was used together with the Qiagen OneStep RT-PCR kit. The libraries were constructed in a second round of multiplex PCR and then size-selected and purified. The libraries were sequenced on an Illumina HiSeq2000 using paired-end 100 bp reads. In the original analysis: Raw data were processed with SOAPnuke, discarding reads with adapters, uncalled bases, mean Phred below 15, or no exact constant-primer or identifier match. COPE v1.2.5 was used to merge the high-quality paired reads, and each unique nucleotide sequence was defined as a clonotype. Clonotypes were aligned to IMGT TRBV, TRBD and TRBJ reference segments using MiTCR v1.1. Only V-J combinations with frequency above 0.0001, covering about 99% of repertoires, were analysed. A TCS score was defined as the ratio between F50 (clonal expansion) and ExV (chaos), using BLOSUM62-based TCRdist between CDR3 peptides within each V-J. Welch's t-statistics and random forest reduced around 550 V-J features to 10 to 15, which were used in a naive Bayes classifier (R e1071). TCRdb reanalyzed the raw reads on its own, using fastp at Q25 for trimming and MiXCR for clone calling, and kept in-frame beta chains. CDR3 protein sequences are deduplicated, and each keeps its most common genes and DNA. The V and J calls here are based on TCRdb, not the publication. For this sample there are about 350,000 distinct CDR3 sequences; 13% to 15% appear just once. Clones ranked in the top ten supply 15% to 20% of the sample.

The receptor comes from a woman aged 55-70 years with Graves' ophthalmopathy. Recombination linked TRBV28 to TRBJ2-4, with TRBD1 perhaps the D gene, on 6 matching bases. Sequenced input: blood. The CDR3 amino acid sequence is: CASSQGPLTAKNIQYF. The DNA sequence is as follows: TGTGCCAGCAGTCAGGGGCCGTTAACGGCCAAAAACATTCAGTACTTC.